This T cell receptor beta chain was profiled in a study of T cell responses to AZD1222 COVID-19 vaccine. Whole-study results and caveats: There were mostly white British donors and more females than males, and clonal diversity was possibly underestimated.

Assay: immunoSEQ multiplex PCR; the TCRdb copy retains only in-frame clones and omits some. The sample lists tens of thousands of clones, 86% occurring once. J was trimmed by 3 bases and V by 6 bases; bases with no gene match: 5. This CDR3 has 13 amino acids. This clone was detected once. Antigen: not known. The material was peripheral blood, obtained on day 0 of AZD1222 vaccination. This clonotype originated in an adult in good health. The chain links TRBV12-3 or TRBV12-4 to TRBJ2-7; TRBD1 agrees at 7 bases. The CDR3 region is CASSKGQFYEQYF. In DNA form, the CDR3 reads TGTGCCAGCAGCAAGGGACAGTTCTACGAGCAGTACTTC.